This TCR beta chain was sequenced in a study of cytomegalovirus exposure and HLA in healthy donors. Broader study findings: Published work reported that the classifier diagnosed cytomegalovirus status with high specificity and sensitivity. In the 120 or so validation repertoires, 85% to 95% of cluster scores exceeded 0, per a later analysis. In vitro checks showed that a few CMV-associated chains really do target CMV antigens. Researchers catalogued about 150 TCR beta chains as cytomegalovirus-associated.

In the case of this clone: Its antigen is undetermined.

Germline CDR1 and CDR2: SGHRS and YFSETQ. CDR3 length equals 15 residues. V was cut by 4 bases and J by 2 bases, with 15 bases left in between. Assay: immunoSEQ multiplex PCR; the TCRdb copy retains only in-frame clones and omits some. The sample records 150,000 to 200,000 clones, approximately 86% being singletons. Material: PBMCs. This receptor was identified in a man between 18 and 35 years old in good health and CMV-seropositive. The chain joins TRBV5-1 to TRBJ2-5; D is ambiguous. The CDR3 region is CASSPLLGLQETQYF. CDR3 in DNA: TGCGCCAGCAGCCCCTTACTGGGCCTTCAAGAGACCCAGTACTTC.